Below, 8 T cell receptor beta chains from the same sample are listed, as sequenced in a study of blood T cell repertoires in COVID-19. Libraries were prepared by immunoSEQ multiplex PCR; TCRdb keeps only in-frame clonotypes and omits some of them. The repertoire has 45,000 to 55,000 clones, approximately 87% of them found once; the top ten carry less than 5.5%. What was sequenced was peripheral blood. The receptors come from a human donor in a cohort sampled during active COVID-19.

In this sample, this clone turned up once. The chain carries TRBV7-9 and TRBJ2-2; D possibly corresponds to TRBD2 (6 bases). CDR3 length equals 14 residues. The V end was cut by 4 bases, the J end by 8 bases, with 14 bases between. The germline V gene has CDR1 SEHNR and CDR2 FQNEAQ (reference sequence). CDR3 amino acids: CASSYTRGLGELFF. CDR3 nucleotides: TGTGCCAGCAGCTATACGCGGGGCCTGGGGGAGCTGTTTTTT.

The chain couples TRBV5-1 to TRBJ1-6, with TRBD1 matching over 7 bases. After removal of 3 bases from V and 10 bases from J, the junction contained 7 bases not matched to a gene. The germline V gene encodes CDR1 SGHRS and CDR2 YFSETQ. The CDR3 is made up of 14 amino acids. The CDR3 here is CASSSGQTISPLHF. For the CDR3, the DNA is TGCGCCAGCAGCTCGGGACAGACTATCTCACCCCTCCACTTT.

CDR3 amino acids: CASSLLGGSSYGYTF. The CDR3 bases are TGTGCCAGCAGCTTGTTAGGGGGATCGTCCTATGGCTACACCTTC. V gene TRBV5-4 combines with J gene TRBJ1-2, with D maybe TRBD1 (6 bases). The CDR3 runs 15 residues. V lost 1 base and J 4 bases, leaving 14 bases between the germline ends. Germline V gene data show CDR1 as SGHNT and CDR2 as YYREEE (reference sequence).

In its sample, this clone was seen once. The V and J genes are TRBV30 and TRBJ2-3; D possibly corresponds to TRBD1 (6 bases). CDR3 length: 14 amino acids. Trimming took 3 bases from V and 1 from J, leaving 11 bases between them. From germline, CDR1 is GTSNPN and CDR2 SVGIG (reference sequence). For the CDR3, the DNA is TGTGCCTGGAGAGCCAGGGGTGGCACAGATACGCAGTATTTT. Residues: CAWRARGGTDTQYF. Together with reference TRBV30 and TRBJ2-3, the CDR3 gives the full variable domain: SQTIHQWPATLVQPVGSPLSLECTVEGTSNPNLYWYRQAAGRGLQLLFYSVGIGQISSEVPQNLSASRPQDRQFILSSKKLLLSDSGFYLCAWRARGGTDTQYFGPGTRLTVL.

Here the CDR3 DNA reads TGCAGCGTCCTGACGGGGATCACGCAGTATTTT. Its translation: CSVLTGITQYF. The chain uses TRBV29-1 and TRBJ2-3, with D possibly TRBD2 on 5 matching bases. The CDR3 has 11 residues. Trimming pared 6 bases from V and 9 bases from J, leaving 13 bases between. Germline CDR1 is SQVTM and CDR2 is ANQGSEA.

J is TRBJ2-3 and V is TRBV7-2; TRBD2 matches at 10 bases. Germline V gene lookup returns CDR1 SGHTA and CDR2 FQGNSA. The CDR3 consists of 15 residues. V lost 5 bases and J lost 6; bases outside the gene matches: 8. The CDR3 here is CASSQPTSGWDTQYF. CDR3 in DNA: TGTGCCAGCAGCCAACCGACTAGCGGGTGGGATACGCAGTATTTT.

The chain uses TRBV6-5 and TRBJ2-7; the D gene is possibly TRBD1 (6 bases). This CDR3 has 13 amino acids. Trimming left V 6 bases short and J 7 bases short, with 16 bases between. Germline-derived CDR1 and CDR2 are MNHEY and SVGAGI. The CDR3 loop is CASRGAVRGEQYF. The CDR3 DNA reads as TGTGCCAGCAGGGGCGCGGTGAGGGGGGAGCAGTACTTC.

The sample holds one count of this clone. CDR3 protein: CASSRTVMNTEAFF. In nucleotides, the CDR3 is TGTGCCAGCAGCCGGACAGTCATGAACACTGAAGCTTTCTTT. The chain uses TRBV6-5 and TRBJ1-1; D may be TRBD1 (6 bases). Germline assignment: CDR1 MNHEY and CDR2 SVGAGI. The CDR3 contains 14 residues. The V end lost 6 bases, the J end lost 0 bases, and 11 bases lay between the germline ends.